This TCR beta chain was identified in a study of T-cell reconstitution after alpha-beta-depleted transplantation in children. Preparation of the TCRbeta library involved a method that used unique molecular identifiers. In TCRdb, the PCR reads were re-called with MiXCR into one record per CDR3 protein. The repertoire includes 500,000 to 600,000 distinct CDR3 sequences, about 18% of them detected once, and 3.3% sits in the top ten. This clonotype came up a few times. CDR3 size: 16 residues. Germline CDR1 and CDR2: MGHRA and YSYEKL. The V and J ends lost 4 bases and 1 base, in that order; junction bases with no gene match: 9.

The chain employs TRBV4-1 and TRBJ1-1, with 7 bases fitting TRBD1. The clonotype was recovered from a human donor who donated a stem cell graft to a child with acute lymphoblastic leukemia. The specimen comprised PBMCs from the stem cell graft donor, sampled from the stem cell graft. The CDR3 region has the DNA TGCGCCAGCAGCCCCCTCGGGACAGCCTCGAACACTGAAGCTTTCTTT. This gives the protein CASSPLGTASNTEAFF.